Listed below are T cell receptor beta chains from one sample, sequenced in a study of shared clonotypes between healthy human individuals. Clones were sequenced by immunoSEQ multiplex PCR, and TCRdb holds only the in-frame ones, with some missing. The top ten hold around 0.4% of the sample, which has 2 million to 2.5 million clones, approximately 93% seen once. Material for sequencing was naive CD4+ T cells from PBMCs. These receptors were taken from a man in his late teens or twenties in good health. Some clones in this sample may be carry-over from other donors' samples. The CDR3 runs from the conserved cysteine through the conserved F or W. The order of the fields is clone size, D gene, J gene, V gene, CDR3 protein, CDR3 DNA. D genes are given only for firm matches. Not every row has a clone size; where given, it reads once, few, many or a size class.

abundance: -; d_gene: -; j_gene: TRBJ1-2; v_gene: TRBV7-8; CDR3aa: CASSLVRGLDGYTF; CDR3nt: TGTGCCAGCAGCTTAGTTCGGGGTTTGGATGGCTACACCTTC
abundance: -; d_gene: TRBD2; j_gene: TRBJ2-7; v_gene: TRBV7-2; CDR3aa: CASSLTSGSYEQYF; CDR3nt: TGTGCCAGCAGCTTGACTAGCGGCTCCTACGAGCAGTACTTC
abundance: -; d_gene: -; j_gene: TRBJ1-4; v_gene: TRBV6-1; CDR3aa: CASSEQGRREKLFF; CDR3nt: TGTGCCAGCAGTGAACAGGGGAGAAGGGAAAAACTGTTTTTT
abundance: -; d_gene: TRBD2; j_gene: TRBJ2-7; v_gene: TRBV7-2; CDR3aa: CASSLYAGTSAYEQYF; CDR3nt: TGTGCCAGCAGCTTATACGCCGGGACTAGCGCCTACGAGCAGTACTTC
abundance: -; d_gene: -; j_gene: TRBJ1-5; v_gene: TRBV18; CDR3aa: CASSPQEGPQHF; CDR3nt: TGTGCCAGCTCACCTCAGGAGGGTCCCCAGCATTTT
abundance: -; d_gene: TRBD2; j_gene: TRBJ2-3; v_gene: TRBV7-9; CDR3aa: CASSLLAGGVDTQYF; CDR3nt: TGTGCCAGCAGCTTATTAGCGGGAGGGGTAGATACGCAGTATTTT
abundance: -; d_gene: -; j_gene: TRBJ2-4; v_gene: TRBV5-1; CDR3aa: CASSLAGSPKNIQYF; CDR3nt: TGCGCCAGCAGCTTGGCCGGGAGTCCCAAAAACATTCAGTACTTC
abundance: once; d_gene: -; j_gene: TRBJ2-7; v_gene: TRBV18; CDR3aa: CASSPRTYSYEQYF; CDR3nt: TGTGCCAGCTCACCTCGAACCTACTCCTACGAGCAGTACTTC
abundance: -; d_gene: TRBD1; j_gene: TRBJ2-7; v_gene: TRBV6-6; CDR3aa: CASRTGQGGSYEQYF; CDR3nt: TGTGCCAGCAGAACGGGACAGGGTGGCTCCTACGAGCAGTACTTC
abundance: -; d_gene: -; j_gene: TRBJ1-1; v_gene: TRBV6-5; CDR3aa: CASRVNTEAFF; CDR3nt: TGTGCCAGCAGAGTAAACACTGAAGCTTTCTTT
abundance: once; d_gene: -; j_gene: TRBJ2-3; v_gene: TRBV9; CDR3aa: CASSVLDSSTDTQYF; CDR3nt: TGTGCCAGCAGCGTCCTGGACAGCTCCACAGATACGCAGTATTTT
abundance: -; d_gene: TRBD1; j_gene: TRBJ2-7; v_gene: TRBV10-3; CDR3aa: CATKTGTGTTYEQYF; CDR3nt: TGTGCCACCAAGACCGGGACAGGGACTACCTACGAGCAGTACTTC
abundance: -; d_gene: TRBD2; j_gene: TRBJ2-1; v_gene: TRBV5-8; CDR3aa: CASSLKTGTSSYNEQFF; CDR3nt: TGTGCCAGCAGCTTGAAGACCGGGACTAGCTCCTACAATGAGCAGTTCTTC
abundance: -; d_gene: TRBD1; j_gene: TRBJ1-4; v_gene: TRBV6-5; CDR3aa: CASSPGGLNEKLFF; CDR3nt: TGTGCCAGCAGTCCAGGGGGACTTAATGAAAAACTGTTTTTT
abundance: -; d_gene: -; j_gene: TRBJ1-3; v_gene: TRBV7-6; CDR3aa: CASSSTVSGNTIYF; CDR3nt: TGTGCCAGCAGCTCGACAGTCTCTGGAAACACCATATATTTT
abundance: -; d_gene: -; j_gene: TRBJ1-2; v_gene: TRBV6-1; CDR3aa: CASSKDLGYGYTF; CDR3nt: TGTGCCAGCAGTAAGGATTTGGGCTATGGCTACACCTTC
abundance: -; d_gene: TRBD2; j_gene: TRBJ2-1; v_gene: TRBV28; CDR3aa: CASRRVAGVNEQFF; CDR3nt: TGTGCCAGCAGAAGAGTAGCGGGAGTCAATGAGCAGTTCTTC
abundance: -; d_gene: TRBD2; j_gene: TRBJ2-2; v_gene: TRBV4-2; CDR3aa: CASSHPPGTSLGGELFF; CDR3nt: TGTGCCAGCAGCCATCCCCCCGGGACTAGCCTTGGCGGGGAGCTGTTTTTT
abundance: few; d_gene: -; j_gene: TRBJ1-1; v_gene: TRBV6-5; CDR3aa: CASSYAFGTNTEAFF; CDR3nt: TGTGCCAGCAGTTACGCCTTTGGGACGAACACTGAAGCTTTCTTT
abundance: -; d_gene: TRBD2; j_gene: TRBJ2-1; v_gene: TRBV19; CDR3aa: CASSSAGVPYNEQFF; CDR3nt: TGTGCCAGTAGTTCGGCGGGAGTACCCTACAATGAGCAGTTCTTC
abundance: -; d_gene: -; j_gene: TRBJ2-5; v_gene: TRBV9; CDR3aa: CASSAGVRETQYF; CDR3nt: TGTGCCAGCAGCGCAGGGGTTCGCGAGACCCAGTACTTC
abundance: -; d_gene: -; j_gene: TRBJ2-1; v_gene: TRBV4-2; CDR3aa: CASSQTGQSYNEQFF; CDR3nt: TGTGCCAGCAGCCAAACTGGACAAAGCTACAATGAGCAGTTCTTC
abundance: -; d_gene: TRBD1; j_gene: TRBJ2-7; v_gene: TRBV7-2; CDR3aa: CASSSPLDRGSYEQYF; CDR3nt: TGTGCCAGCAGCTCCCCTCTGGACAGGGGATCCTACGAGCAGTACTTC
abundance: -; d_gene: TRBD2; j_gene: TRBJ2-1; v_gene: TRBV7-8; CDR3aa: CASSRSVAGFNEQFF; CDR3nt: TGTGCCAGCAGCCGTTCAGTAGCGGGATTTAATGAGCAGTTCTTC
abundance: -; d_gene: TRBD1; j_gene: TRBJ1-5; v_gene: TRBV10-2; CDR3aa: CASSAGTGDQPQHF; CDR3nt: TGCGCCAGCAGTGCCGGGACAGGGGACCAGCCCCAGCATTTT
abundance: -; d_gene: -; j_gene: TRBJ2-6; v_gene: TRBV5-1; CDR3aa: CASSLTGYGANVLTF; CDR3nt: TGCGCCAGCAGCTTGACAGGGTACGGGGCCAACGTCCTGACTTTC
abundance: -; d_gene: TRBD2; j_gene: TRBJ2-5; v_gene: TRBV30; CDR3aa: CAWSWGGQRFGETQYF; CDR3nt: TGTGCCTGGAGCTGGGGGGGTCAGCGGTTTGGAGAGACCCAGTACTTC
abundance: -; d_gene: -; j_gene: TRBJ1-1; v_gene: TRBV28; CDR3aa: CASSPVRKMNTEAFF; CDR3nt: TGTGCCAGCAGCCCCGTGCGGAAAATGAACACTGAAGCTTTCTTT
abundance: -; d_gene: -; j_gene: TRBJ1-2; v_gene: TRBV28; CDR3aa: CASSPKLGLPTGGYTF; CDR3nt: TGTGCCAGCAGTCCCAAACTCGGACTTCCAACAGGGGGCTACACCTTC
abundance: -; d_gene: -; j_gene: TRBJ2-3; v_gene: TRBV6-1; CDR3aa: CASSNRDSTDTQYF; CDR3nt: TGTGCCAGCAGCAACAGGGACAGCACAGATACGCAGTATTTT
abundance: -; d_gene: -; j_gene: TRBJ2-3; v_gene: TRBV6-5; CDR3aa: CASKRGVGTDTQYF; CDR3nt: TGTGCCAGCAAAAGGGGAGTTGGGACAGATACGCAGTATTTT
abundance: once; d_gene: TRBD1; j_gene: TRBJ1-3; v_gene: TRBV28; CDR3aa: CASSYRGRAGNTIYF; CDR3nt: TGTGCCAGCAGTTACAGGGGGCGAGCTGGAAACACCATATATTTT
abundance: -; d_gene: TRBD1; j_gene: TRBJ2-5; v_gene: TRBV7-2; CDR3aa: CASSLGWGQGAGETQYF; CDR3nt: TGTGCCAGCAGCTTAGGTTGGGGGCAGGGGGCTGGAGAGACCCAGTACTTC
abundance: -; d_gene: -; j_gene: TRBJ2-2; v_gene: TRBV25-1; CDR3aa: CASSSRGGELFF; CDR3nt: TGTGCCAGCAGTTCAAGGGGTGGGGAGCTGTTTTTT
abundance: -; d_gene: -; j_gene: TRBJ1-3; v_gene: TRBV11-1; CDR3aa: CASSLTGNTIYF; CDR3nt: TGTGCCAGCAGCCTAACTGGAAACACCATATATTTT
abundance: -; d_gene: TRBD1; j_gene: TRBJ1-2; v_gene: TRBV2; CDR3aa: CASRTTGVDGYTF; CDR3nt: TGTGCCAGCAGAACGACAGGGGTTGATGGCTACACCTTC
abundance: -; d_gene: TRBD2; j_gene: TRBJ2-3; v_gene: TRBV28; CDR3aa: CASSPWEGGTDTQYF; CDR3nt: TGTGCCAGCAGTCCGTGGGAGGGCGGAACAGATACGCAGTATTTT
abundance: -; d_gene: TRBD2; j_gene: TRBJ2-5; v_gene: TRBV29-1; CDR3aa: CSARGGAETQYF; CDR3nt: TGCAGCGCCCGCGGGGGGGCAGAGACCCAGTACTTC
abundance: -; d_gene: -; j_gene: TRBJ1-1; v_gene: TRBV2; CDR3aa: CASTGTPNNYRARSAEAFF; CDR3nt: TGTGCCAGCACGGGGACACCTAATAATTACAGGGCACGGAGCGCTGAAGCTTTCTTT
abundance: -; d_gene: TRBD1; j_gene: TRBJ2-5; v_gene: TRBV7-2; CDR3aa: CASSVRGTGSWETQYF; CDR3nt: TGTGCCAGCAGCGTACGAGGGACAGGGTCATGGGAGACCCAGTACTTC